The source of this T cell receptor beta chain is a study of graft-versus-host responses after intestinal transplantation. For the study at large: Recipients were all induced with anti-thymocyte globulin, then given tacrolimus and steroids for around three years.

Graft tissue was processed to release intraepithelial and lamina propria lymphocytes. V dropped 0 bases and J dropped 0 bases, with 12 bases sitting between them. This CDR3 has 17 amino acids. Germline V gene data show CDR1 as PRHDT and CDR2 as FYEKMQ (reference sequence). Assay used: immunoSEQ multiplex PCR; TCRdb lists only in-frame clones, some missing. Of roughly 5,700 clones listed, around 74% are singletons. Study-level points and caveats: Patients with graft-donor T cell macrochimerism had high graft-versus-host to host-versus-graft clonal ratios in allografts.

Comment on this clone: Antigen: not known.

The J gene is TRBJ1-3, the V gene TRBV13, with D possibly matching TRBD1 (5 bases). Sequenced here: ileum tissue, sampled approximately 220 days after intestinal transplant. The source is a human patient who received an intestinal transplant, so some T cells may come from the graft donor. CDR3 DNA sequence: TGTGCCAGCAGCTTAGGGAGGGCAGGGAGCTCTGGAAACACCATATATTTT. Encoded protein: CASSLGRAGSSGNTIYF.